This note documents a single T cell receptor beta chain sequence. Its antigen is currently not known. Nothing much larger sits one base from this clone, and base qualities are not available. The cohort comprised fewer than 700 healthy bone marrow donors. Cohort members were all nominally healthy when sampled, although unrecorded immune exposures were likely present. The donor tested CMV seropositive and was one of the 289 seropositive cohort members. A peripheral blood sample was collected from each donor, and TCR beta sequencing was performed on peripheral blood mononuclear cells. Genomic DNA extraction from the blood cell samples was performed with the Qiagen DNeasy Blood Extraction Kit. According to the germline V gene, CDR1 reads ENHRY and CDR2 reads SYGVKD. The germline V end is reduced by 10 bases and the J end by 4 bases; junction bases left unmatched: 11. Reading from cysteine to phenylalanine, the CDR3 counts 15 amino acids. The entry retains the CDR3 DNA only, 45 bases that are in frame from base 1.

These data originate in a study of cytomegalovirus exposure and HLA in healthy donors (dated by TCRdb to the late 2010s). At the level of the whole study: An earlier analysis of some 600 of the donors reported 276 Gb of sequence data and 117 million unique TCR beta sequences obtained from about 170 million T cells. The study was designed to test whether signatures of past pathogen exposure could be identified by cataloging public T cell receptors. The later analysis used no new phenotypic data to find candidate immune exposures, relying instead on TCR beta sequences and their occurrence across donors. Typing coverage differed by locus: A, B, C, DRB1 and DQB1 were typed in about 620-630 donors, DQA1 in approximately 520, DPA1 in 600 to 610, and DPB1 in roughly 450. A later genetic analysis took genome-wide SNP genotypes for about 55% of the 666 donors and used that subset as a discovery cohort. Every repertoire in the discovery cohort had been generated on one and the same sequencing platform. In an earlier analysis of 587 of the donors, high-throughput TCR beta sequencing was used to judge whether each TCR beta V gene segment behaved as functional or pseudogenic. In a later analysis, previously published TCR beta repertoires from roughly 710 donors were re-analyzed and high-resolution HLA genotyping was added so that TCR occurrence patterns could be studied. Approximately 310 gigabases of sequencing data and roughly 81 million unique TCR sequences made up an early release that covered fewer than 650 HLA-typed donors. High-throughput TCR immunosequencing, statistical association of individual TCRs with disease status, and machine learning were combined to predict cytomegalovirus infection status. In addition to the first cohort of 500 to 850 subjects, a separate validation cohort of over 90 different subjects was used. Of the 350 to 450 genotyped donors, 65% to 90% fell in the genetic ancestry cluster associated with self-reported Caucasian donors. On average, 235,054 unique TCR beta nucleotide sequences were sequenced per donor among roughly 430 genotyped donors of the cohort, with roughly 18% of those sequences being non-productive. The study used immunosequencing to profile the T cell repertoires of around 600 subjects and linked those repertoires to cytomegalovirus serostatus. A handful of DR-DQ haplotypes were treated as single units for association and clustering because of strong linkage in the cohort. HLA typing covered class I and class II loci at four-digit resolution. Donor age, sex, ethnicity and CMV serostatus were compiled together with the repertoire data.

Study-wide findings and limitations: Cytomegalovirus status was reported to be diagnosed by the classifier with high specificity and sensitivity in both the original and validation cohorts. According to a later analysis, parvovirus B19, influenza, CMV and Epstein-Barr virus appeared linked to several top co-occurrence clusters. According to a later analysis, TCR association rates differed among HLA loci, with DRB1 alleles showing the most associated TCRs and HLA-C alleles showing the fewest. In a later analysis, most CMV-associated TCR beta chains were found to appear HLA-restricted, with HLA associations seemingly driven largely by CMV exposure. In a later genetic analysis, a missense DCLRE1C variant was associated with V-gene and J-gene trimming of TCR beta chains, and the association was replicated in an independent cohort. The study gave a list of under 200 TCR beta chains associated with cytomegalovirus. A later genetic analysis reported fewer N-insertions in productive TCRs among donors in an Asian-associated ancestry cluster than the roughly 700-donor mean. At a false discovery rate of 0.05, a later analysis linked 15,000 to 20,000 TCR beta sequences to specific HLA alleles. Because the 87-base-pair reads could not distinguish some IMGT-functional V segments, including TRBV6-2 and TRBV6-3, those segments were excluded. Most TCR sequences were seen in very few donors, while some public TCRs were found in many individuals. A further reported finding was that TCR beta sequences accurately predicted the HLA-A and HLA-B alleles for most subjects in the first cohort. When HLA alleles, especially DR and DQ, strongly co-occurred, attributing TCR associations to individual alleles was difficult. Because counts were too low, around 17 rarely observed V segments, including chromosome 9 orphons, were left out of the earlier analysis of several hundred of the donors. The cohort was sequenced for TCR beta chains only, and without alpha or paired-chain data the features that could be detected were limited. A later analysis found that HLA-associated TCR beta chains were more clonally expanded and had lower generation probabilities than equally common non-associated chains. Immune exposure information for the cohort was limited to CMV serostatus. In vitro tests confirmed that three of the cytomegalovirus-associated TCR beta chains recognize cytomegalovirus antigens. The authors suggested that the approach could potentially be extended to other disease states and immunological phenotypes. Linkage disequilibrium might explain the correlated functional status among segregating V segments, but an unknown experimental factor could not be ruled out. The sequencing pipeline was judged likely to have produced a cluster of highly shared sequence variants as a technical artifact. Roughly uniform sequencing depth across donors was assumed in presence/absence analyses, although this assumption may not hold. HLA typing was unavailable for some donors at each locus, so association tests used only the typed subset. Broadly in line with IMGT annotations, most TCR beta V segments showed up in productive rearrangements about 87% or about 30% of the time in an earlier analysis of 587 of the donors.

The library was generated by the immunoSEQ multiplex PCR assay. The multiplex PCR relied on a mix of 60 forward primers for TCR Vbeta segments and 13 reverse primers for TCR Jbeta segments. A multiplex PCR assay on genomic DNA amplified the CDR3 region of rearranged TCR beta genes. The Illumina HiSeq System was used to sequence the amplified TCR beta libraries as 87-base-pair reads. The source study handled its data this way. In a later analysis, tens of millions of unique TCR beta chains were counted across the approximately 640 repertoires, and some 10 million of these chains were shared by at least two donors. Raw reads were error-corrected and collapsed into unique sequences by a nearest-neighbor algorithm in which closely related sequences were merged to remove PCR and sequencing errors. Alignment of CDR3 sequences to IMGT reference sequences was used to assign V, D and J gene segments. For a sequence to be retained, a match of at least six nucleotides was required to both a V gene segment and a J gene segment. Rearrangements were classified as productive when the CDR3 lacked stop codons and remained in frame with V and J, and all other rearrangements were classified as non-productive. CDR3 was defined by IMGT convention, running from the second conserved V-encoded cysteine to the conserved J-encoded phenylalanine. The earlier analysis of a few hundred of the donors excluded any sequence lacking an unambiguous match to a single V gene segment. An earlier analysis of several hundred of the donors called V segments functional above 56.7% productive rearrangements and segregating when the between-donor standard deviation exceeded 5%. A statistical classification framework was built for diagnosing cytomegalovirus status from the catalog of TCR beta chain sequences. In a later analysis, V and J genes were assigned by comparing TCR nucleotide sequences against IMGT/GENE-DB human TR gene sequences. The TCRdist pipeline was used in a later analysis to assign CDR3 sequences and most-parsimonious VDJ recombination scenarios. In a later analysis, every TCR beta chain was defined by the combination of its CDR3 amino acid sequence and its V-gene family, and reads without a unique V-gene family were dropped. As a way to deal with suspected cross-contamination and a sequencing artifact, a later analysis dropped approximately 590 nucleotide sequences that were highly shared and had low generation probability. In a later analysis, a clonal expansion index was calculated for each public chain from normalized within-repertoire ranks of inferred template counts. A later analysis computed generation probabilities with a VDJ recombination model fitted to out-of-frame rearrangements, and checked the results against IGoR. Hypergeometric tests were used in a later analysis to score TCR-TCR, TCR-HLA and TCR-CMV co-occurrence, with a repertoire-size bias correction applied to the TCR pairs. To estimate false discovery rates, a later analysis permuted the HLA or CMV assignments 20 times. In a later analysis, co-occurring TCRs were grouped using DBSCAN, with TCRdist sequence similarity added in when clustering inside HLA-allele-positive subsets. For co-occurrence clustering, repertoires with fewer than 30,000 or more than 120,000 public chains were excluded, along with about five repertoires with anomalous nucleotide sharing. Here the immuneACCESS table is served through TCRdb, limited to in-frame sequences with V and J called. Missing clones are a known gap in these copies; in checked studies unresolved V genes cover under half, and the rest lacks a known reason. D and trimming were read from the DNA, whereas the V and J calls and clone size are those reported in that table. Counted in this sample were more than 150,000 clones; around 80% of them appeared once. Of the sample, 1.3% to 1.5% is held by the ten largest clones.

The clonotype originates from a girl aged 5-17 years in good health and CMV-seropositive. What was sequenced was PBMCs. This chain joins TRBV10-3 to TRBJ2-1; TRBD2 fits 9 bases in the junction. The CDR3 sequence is CATSRGGREYNEQFF. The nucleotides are TGTGCCACCTCGAGGGGCGGGAGGGAGTACAATGAGCAGTTCTTC.